A selection of T cell receptor beta chains follows, all from one sample in a study of blood T cells in healthy people across ages. Each CDR3 protein is one row after TCRdb ran MiXCR on the 5' RACE reads. The sample yields around 1,800,000 distinct CDR3 sequences, more than 35% seen once. The sample comprised blood. The receptors derive from a human donor in good health. The CDR3 runs from the conserved cysteine through the conserved F or W. Fields, in order: D gene, J gene, V gene, clone size, CDR3 protein, CDR3 DNA. D genes are given only for firm matches. A row's size may be missing; if present it is once, few, many or a size class.

D: TRBD1
J: TRBJ1-4
V: TRBV4-3
size: .
CDR3: CASSQETGKRGAMFF
DNA: TGCGCCAGCAGCCAAGAGACAGGGAAGAGAGGGGCGATGTTTTTT

D: .
J: TRBJ2-3
V: TRBV4-1
size: .
CDR3: CTSSQDPHGFEGTDTQYF
DNA: TGCACCAGCAGCCAAGATCCCCATGGATTCGAGGGCACAGATACGCAGTATTTT

D: .
J: TRBJ1-2
V: TRBV3-1
size: .
CDR3: CAGSQYSGGFLFGYTF
DNA: TGTGCCGGCAGCCAATATTCAGGCGGGTTCTTATTTGGCTACACCTTC

D: TRBD2
J: TRBJ2-5
V: TRBV6-2/TRBV6-3
size: .
CDR3: CASRVLAEKETQYF
DNA: TGTGCCAGCAGGGTACTAGCGGAGAAAGAGACCCAGTACTTC

D: .
J: TRBJ1-2
V: TRBV12-3/TRBV12-4
size: few
CDR3: CASSPSSGAAYGYTF
DNA: TGTGCCAGCAGCCCTTCCTCGGGGGCTGCCTATGGCTACACCTTC

D: .
J: TRBJ2-3
V: TRBV7-2
size: few
CDR3: CASSSAGDLFTDTQYF
DNA: TGTGCCAGCAGCTCAGCAGGGGACCTATTCACAGATACGCAGTATTTT

D: TRBD2
J: TRBJ2-7
V: TRBV6-6
size: few
CDR3: CASRERGGSYEQYF
DNA: TGTGCCAGCAGGGAGCGGGGGGGCTCCTACGAGCAGTACTTC

D: .
J: TRBJ2-1
V: TRBV13
size: .
CDR3: CASSLSGRRLFF
DNA: TGTGCCAGCAGCTTATCTGGCCGCCGTTTGTTCTTC

D: TRBD1
J: TRBJ2-3
V: TRBV12-3/TRBV12-4
size: .
CDR3: CASRQGLIADTQYF
DNA: TGTGCCAGCAGACAGGGGTTAATCGCAGATACGCAGTATTTT

D: TRBD1
J: TRBJ1-5
V: TRBV6-5
size: .
CDR3: CASSPGGSGQPQHF
DNA: TGTGCCAGCAGCCCAGGGGGCTCAGGTCAGCCCCAGCATTTT

D: .
J: TRBJ1-2
V: TRBV20-1
size: .
CDR3: CSPTGLDYGYTF
DNA: TGCAGCCCAACAGGGTTGGACTATGGCTACACCTTC

D: .
J: TRBJ1-1
V: TRBV29-1
size: .
CDR3: CSVSKGGTEAFF
DNA: TGCAGCGTCTCTAAGGGAGGGACTGAAGCTTTCTTT

D: .
J: TRBJ2-1
V: TRBV20-1
size: .
CDR3: CSARADGAHEQFF
DNA: TGCAGTGCTAGAGCCGACGGGGCCCATGAGCAGTTCTTC

D: .
J: TRBJ1-1
V: TRBV29-1
size: .
CDR3: CSVVSHREEWNTEAFF
DNA: TGCAGCGTCGTCTCGCACCGGGAGGAGTGGAACACTGAAGCTTTCTTT

D: TRBD1
J: TRBJ1-2
V: TRBV7-9
size: .
CDR3: CASTTGGVDGYTF
DNA: TGTGCCAGCACGACAGGGGGCGTCGATGGCTACACCTTC

D: TRBD2
J: TRBJ2-3
V: TRBV4-3
size: few
CDR3: CASSQDLWTSGVTDTQYF
DNA: TGCGCCAGCAGCCAAGACCTTTGGACTAGCGGGGTTACTGATACGCAGTATTTT

D: .
J: TRBJ1-2
V: TRBV20-1
size: .
CDR3: CSARDIQVLANYGYTF
DNA: TGCAGTGCTAGAGATATCCAGGTCTTAGCTAACTATGGCTACACCTTC

D: .
J: TRBJ1-5
V: TRBV20-1
size: once
CDR3: CSGGPGGQPQHF
DNA: TGCAGCGGGGGCCCGGGGGGGCAGCCCCAGCATTTT

D: .
J: TRBJ2-7
V: TRBV3-1
size: few
CDR3: CASSLAGFLNEQYF
DNA: TGTGCCAGCAGCCTTGCGGGTTTTCTCAACGAGCAGTACTTC

D: .
J: TRBJ2-3
V: TRBV10-3
size: few
CDR3: CATGQQDWSTDTQYF
DNA: TGTGCCACCGGCCAACAGGACTGGAGCACAGATACGCAGTATTTT

D: TRBD1
J: TRBJ2-4
V: TRBV7-2
size: .
CDR3: CASSFQTGVAKNIQYF
DNA: TGTGCCAGCAGCTTCCAAACAGGGGTAGCCAAAAACATTCAGTACTTC

D: .
J: TRBJ1-4
V: TRBV10-3
size: .
CDR3: CAISDSSGTNEKLFF
DNA: TGTGCCATCAGTGACAGTTCAGGGACTAATGAAAAACTGTTTTTT

D: .
J: TRBJ1-5
V: TRBV28
size: .
CDR3: CASSWPPQPQHF
DNA: TGTGCCAGCAGTTGGCCCCCTCAGCCCCAGCATTTT

D: .
J: TRBJ1-2
V: TRBV19
size: .
CDR3: CASSIDLRHYGYTF
DNA: TGTGCCAGTAGTATAGACCTCCGGCACTATGGCTACACCTTC

D: .
J: TRBJ2-1
V: TRBV4-3
size: few
CDR3: CASSQAGDSLNEQFF
DNA: TGCGCCAGCAGCCAAGCGGGGGACAGCCTTAATGAGCAGTTCTTC

D: .
J: TRBJ2-3
V: TRBV28
size: .
CDR3: CASSLFLPTDTQYF
DNA: TGTGCCAGCAGTTTATTTCTCCCCACAGATACGCAGTATTTT

D: .
J: TRBJ2-3
V: TRBV7-3
size: .
CDR3: CASSLLTGSGTDTQYF
DNA: TGTGCCAGCAGCTTACTCACGGGGAGCGGCACAGATACGCAGTATTTT

D: .
J: TRBJ1-4
V: TRBV5-4
size: .
CDR3: CASSFTGRSNEKLFF
DNA: TGTGCCAGCAGCTTTACGGGACGAAGTAATGAAAAACTGTTTTTT

D: .
J: TRBJ2-2
V: TRBV6-1
size: .
CDR3: CASSEKRAGELFF
DNA: TGTGCCAGCAGTGAAAAGCGAGCCGGGGAGCTGTTTTTT

D: TRBD2
J: TRBJ2-7
V: TRBV13
size: .
CDR3: CASSSVGSGGPYEQYF
DNA: TGTGCCAGCAGCTCCGTGGGTAGCGGGGGCCCCTACGAGCAGTACTTC

D: .
J: TRBJ1-6
V: TRBV10-3
size: many
CDR3: CAISDGNSPLHF
DNA: TGTGCCATCAGTGATGGTAATTCACCCCTCCACTTT

D: .
J: TRBJ2-7
V: TRBV15
size: many
CDR3: CATSRDDSYEQYF
DNA: TGTGCCACCAGCAGAGACGACAGTTACGAGCAGTACTTC

D: TRBD1
J: TRBJ1-1
V: TRBV27
size: .
CDR3: CASSWTGARTEAFF
DNA: TGTGCCAGCAGTTGGACAGGGGCAAGGACTGAAGCTTTCTTT

D: .
J: TRBJ2-4
V: TRBV7-2
size: .
CDR3: CASSLALGSVDIQYF
DNA: TGTGCCAGCAGCTTAGCGTTGGGCAGTGTTGACATTCAGTACTTC

D: .
J: TRBJ2-3
V: TRBV9
size: many
CDR3: CASSAIPTDTQYF
DNA: TGTGCCAGCAGCGCCATACCCACAGATACGCAGTATTTT

D: .
J: TRBJ2-5
V: TRBV7-2
size: few
CDR3: CASSLSGGAGGETQYF
DNA: TGTGCCAGCAGCTTATCTGGGGGGGCAGGTGGAGAGACCCAGTACTTC

D: .
J: TRBJ2-7
V: TRBV12-3/TRBV12-4
size: few
CDR3: CASRAGGLTYEQYF
DNA: TGTGCCAGCAGAGCGGGCGGACTAACCTACGAGCAGTACTTC

D: .
J: TRBJ2-1
V: TRBV4-1
size: few
CDR3: CASSQDPVRGSYNEQFF
DNA: TGCGCCAGCAGCCAAGATCCTGTCAGGGGCTCCTACAATGAGCAGTTCTTC